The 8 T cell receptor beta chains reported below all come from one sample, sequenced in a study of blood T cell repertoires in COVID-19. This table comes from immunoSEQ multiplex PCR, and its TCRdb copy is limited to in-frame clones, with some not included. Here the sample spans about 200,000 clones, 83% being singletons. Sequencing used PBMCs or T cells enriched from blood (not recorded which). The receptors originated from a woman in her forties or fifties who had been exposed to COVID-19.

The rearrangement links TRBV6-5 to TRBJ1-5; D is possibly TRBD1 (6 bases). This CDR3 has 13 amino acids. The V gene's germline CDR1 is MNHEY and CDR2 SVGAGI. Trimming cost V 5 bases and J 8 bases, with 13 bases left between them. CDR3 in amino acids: CASSTTGWEPQHF. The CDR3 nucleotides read TGTGCCAGCAGTACGACAGGTTGGGAGCCCCAGCATTTT.

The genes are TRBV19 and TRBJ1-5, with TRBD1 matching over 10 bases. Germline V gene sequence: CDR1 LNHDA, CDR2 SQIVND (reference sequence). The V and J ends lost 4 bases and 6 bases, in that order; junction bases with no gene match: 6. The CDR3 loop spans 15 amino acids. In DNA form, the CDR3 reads TGTGCCAGTAGTACTGGGACAGGGGAAAGTCAGCCCCAGCATTTT. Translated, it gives CASSTGTGESQPQHF.

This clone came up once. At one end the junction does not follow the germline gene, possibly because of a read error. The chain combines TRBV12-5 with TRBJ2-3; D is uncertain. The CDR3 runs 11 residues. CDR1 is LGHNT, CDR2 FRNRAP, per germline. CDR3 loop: CATGSADTQYF. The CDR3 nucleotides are TGTGCTACTGGTTCCGCAGATACGCAGTATTTT.

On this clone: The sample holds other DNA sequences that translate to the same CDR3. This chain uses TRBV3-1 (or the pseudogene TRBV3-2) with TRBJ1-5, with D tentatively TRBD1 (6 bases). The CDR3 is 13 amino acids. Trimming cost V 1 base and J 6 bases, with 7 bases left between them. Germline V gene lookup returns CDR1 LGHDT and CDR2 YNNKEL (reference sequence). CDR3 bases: TGTGCCAGCAGCCAAGGGGGGCGTCAGCCCCAGCATTTT. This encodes CASSQGGRQPQHF.

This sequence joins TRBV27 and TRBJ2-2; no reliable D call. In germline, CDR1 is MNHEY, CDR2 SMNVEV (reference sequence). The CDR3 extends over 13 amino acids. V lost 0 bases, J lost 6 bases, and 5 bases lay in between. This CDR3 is CASSLSSAGELFF. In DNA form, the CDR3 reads TGTGCCAGCAGTTTATCGTCGGCCGGGGAGCTGTTTTTT.

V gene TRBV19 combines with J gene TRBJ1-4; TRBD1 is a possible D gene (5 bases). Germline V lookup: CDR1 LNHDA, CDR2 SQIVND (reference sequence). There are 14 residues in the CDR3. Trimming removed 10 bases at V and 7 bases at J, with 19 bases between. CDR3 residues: CATGAQGVGEKLFF. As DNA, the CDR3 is TGTGCCACCGGTGCCCAAGGGGTTGGTGAAAAACTGTTTTTT.

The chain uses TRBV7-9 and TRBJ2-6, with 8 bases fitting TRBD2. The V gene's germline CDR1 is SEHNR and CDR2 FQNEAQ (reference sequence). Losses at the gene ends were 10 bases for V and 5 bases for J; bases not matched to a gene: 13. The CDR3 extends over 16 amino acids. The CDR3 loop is CATPGRGLAWANVLTF. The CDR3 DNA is TGTGCCACCCCGGGACGAGGACTAGCCTGGGCCAACGTCCTGACTTTC.

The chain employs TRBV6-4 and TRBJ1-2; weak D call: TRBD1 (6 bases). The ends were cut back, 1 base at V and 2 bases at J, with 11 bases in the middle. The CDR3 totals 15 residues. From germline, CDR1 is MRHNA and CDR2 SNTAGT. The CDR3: CASSDWGRGNYGYTF. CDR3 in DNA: TGTGCCAGCAGTGACTGGGGGCGCGGAAACTATGGCTACACCTTC.